These T cell receptor beta chains were read from a single sample in a study of T cells in Graves' hyperthyroidism and ophthalmopathy. Each CDR3 protein gets one entry after TCRdb re-called the multiplex PCR reads with MiXCR. Here the sample spans some 440,000 distinct CDR3 sequences, 15% to 18% being singletons. The specimen was blood. The origin of the receptors is a woman aged 18-30 years with Graves' hyperthyroidism. Both conserved end residues are part of each CDR3. Fields, in order: D gene, V gene, clone size, CDR3 protein. The D gene is left open where the match is weak. Clone size is shown for a subset of rows, as once, few, many or a class of expanded clone.

NA TRBV7-9 NA CASSSSGEENSPLHF
NA TRBV12-3/TRBV12-4 many CASSLDGEWSNQPQHF
NA TRBV19 NA CASSMWGVANVLTF
NA TRBV5-1 NA CASSLQTNQPQHF
NA TRBV20-1 many CSARPGVETQYF
NA TRBV6-2/TRBV6-3 many CASTKRQPNQPQHF
TRBD2 TRBV20-1 many CSARGDAKKSQYF
NA TRBV5-4 NA CASSSGVKNTGELFF
NA TRBV7-3 NA CASSLMGNLNTGELFF
NA TRBV7-9 few CASSLGLDFGGYTF
NA TRBV28 many CASSTTRGGEKLFF
TRBD1 TRBV19 few CASSMPGQGTYNEQFF
TRBD2 TRBV11-2 NA CASIRTSGTPGYEQYF
NA TRBV20-1 many CSARDQVKGSTDTQYF
TRBD1 TRBV20-1 NA CSAIQGARGYTF
TRBD1 TRBV7-9 few CASSIRGLGGYTF
TRBD1 TRBV5-1 NA CASSPGTGYGDRGYTF
NA TRBV18 many CASSPDLKSEKLFF
TRBD2 TRBV9 NA CASSVEGGTSTDTQYF
NA TRBV12-3/TRBV12-4 many CASSIPRVTEAFF
TRBD2 TRBV29-1 few CSAPSPLAGGQETQYF
NA TRBV3-1 many CASSQDHEAKNIQYF
TRBD1 TRBV6-2/TRBV6-3 NA CASSYSTGTGGVPDNQPQHF
NA TRBV2 few CASMRTVRTNEKLFF
NA TRBV11-1 many CASSTVGRIGTEAFF
NA TRBV12-3/TRBV12-4 few CASSASPGMSGYTF
TRBD2 TRBV7-2 many CASSLVPGLAGGDEQYF
TRBD2 TRBV7-8 few CASRNRWRGDGGTDTQYF
TRBD2 TRBV20-1 many CSAVGLAGVQETQYF
TRBD2 TRBV5-1 many CASSPALVAGAPTEQFF
TRBD2 TRBV7-2 many CASSLLAGLHTDTQYF
NA TRBV5-6 NA CASRSRWAHMNTEAFF
TRBD1 TRBV6-2/TRBV6-3 few CASRTAGTGNQPQHF
NA TRBV2 many CASSDGVLDTEAFF
NA TRBV28 many CASNSRIDGYEQYF
NA TRBV20-1 NA CSARDRMEGARSPLHF
NA TRBV5-1 many CASSPRLWSNTEAFF
NA TRBV12-3/TRBV12-4 many CASNERGARGSPLHF
TRBD1 TRBV29-1 NA CSVRGTGAYNEQFF
NA TRBV20-1 many CSASGRSTDTQYF
NA TRBV7-9 many CASSLRKETQYF
NA TRBV18 NA CASSPNEGLQTQYF
NA TRBV2 many CASTGRWSTSNQPQHF
NA TRBV12-3/TRBV12-4 NA CASRPPEKQFF
TRBD1 TRBV9 NA CASSEDRGSNEKLFF
TRBD1 TRBV6-5 few CASSYGQGAQSGYTF
TRBD1 TRBV7-2 many CASSPRQGSYNEQFF
NA TRBV29-1 NA CSVDTSTTSGYTF
TRBD2 TRBV5-5 few CASSLALLAGVEQFF
NA TRBV19 few CASSRQGLHEQFF
NA TRBV7-9 NA CASSPLSLSRVDIGFYSEQFF
NA TRBV6-1 many CASSEAKRQPRGQETQYF
TRBD2 TRBV7-9 many CASSLERAGAQETQYF
TRBD2 TRBV6-1 NA CASSEYWASGSLSSYNEQFF
NA TRBV28 many CASSPPASYNEQFF
NA TRBV28 few CASSPFRGGDDSPLHF
TRBD2 TRBV28 many CASSTPSSGSVSEQYF
NA TRBV7-2 NA CASSSRVQGGRGYTF
NA TRBV27 NA CASSLSERGGTEAFF
NA TRBV9 NA CASSLHEGGPYQQYF